This T cell receptor beta chain was identified in a study of OX40 agonist ivuxolimab in advanced cancers. Study at large: Patients were dosed intravenously with ivuxolimab at 0.01 to 10 mg/kg every 2 weeks. Three patients showed partial responses: one hepatocellular carcinoma and two cutaneous melanoma cases.

This CDR3 contains 19 residues. V was pared by 2 bases and J by 2 bases, with 25 bases between. Study observations and caveats: With doses of 0.1 to 3.0 mg/kg, CD4+ and CD8+ blood T cells had undergone clonal expansion by week 6. In general, CD8+ T cells held more expanded clones than CD4+ did, on average.

Note on this clone: The antigen is not known.

Data came from immunoSEQ multiplex PCR; TCRdb stores just in-frame clones and leaves some out. The sample yields 77,000 or so clones, 90% to 95% seen once. The chain joins TRBV23-1 to TRBJ2-7, with TRBD2 as a possible D gene (6 bases). TRBV23-1 is known as an ORF, though its function is uncertain. This TCR derives from an adult with an advanced solid tumor such as melanoma, head and neck, liver or kidney cancer. This specimen consisted of CD4+ or CD8+ T cells sorted from blood, obtained in a trial of the OX40 agonist ivuxolimab. For the CDR3, the DNA is TGCGCCAGCAGTCAACACACCGGGACTGCAAATCGTAATGCCTACGAGCAGTACTTC. Its protein product is CASSQHTGTANRNAYEQYF.